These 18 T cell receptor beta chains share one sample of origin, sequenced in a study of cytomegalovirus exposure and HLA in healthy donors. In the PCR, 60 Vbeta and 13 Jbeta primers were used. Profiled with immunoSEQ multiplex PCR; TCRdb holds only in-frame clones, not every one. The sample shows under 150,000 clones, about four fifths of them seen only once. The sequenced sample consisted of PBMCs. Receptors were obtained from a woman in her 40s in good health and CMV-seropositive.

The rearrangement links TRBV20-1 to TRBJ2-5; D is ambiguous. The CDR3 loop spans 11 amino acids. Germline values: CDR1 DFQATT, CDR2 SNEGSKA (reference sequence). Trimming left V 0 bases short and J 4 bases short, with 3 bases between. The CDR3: CSARDRETQYF. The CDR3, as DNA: TGCAGTGCTAGAGATCGAGAGACCCAGTACTTC.

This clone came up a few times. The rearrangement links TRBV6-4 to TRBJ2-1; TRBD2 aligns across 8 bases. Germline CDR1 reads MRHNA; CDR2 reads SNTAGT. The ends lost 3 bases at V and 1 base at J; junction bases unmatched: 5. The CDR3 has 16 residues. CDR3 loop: CASSEYGRGSYNEQFF. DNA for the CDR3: TGTGCCAGCAGTGAATACGGGAGGGGTTCCTACAATGAGCAGTTCTTC.

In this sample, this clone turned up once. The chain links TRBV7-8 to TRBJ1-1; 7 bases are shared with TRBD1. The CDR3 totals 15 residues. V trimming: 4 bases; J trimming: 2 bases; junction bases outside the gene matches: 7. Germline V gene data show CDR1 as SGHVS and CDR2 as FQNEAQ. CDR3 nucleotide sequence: TGTGCCAGCAGCTACCGGGACAGAAAAAACACTGAAGCTTTCTTT. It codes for CASSYRDRKNTEAFF.

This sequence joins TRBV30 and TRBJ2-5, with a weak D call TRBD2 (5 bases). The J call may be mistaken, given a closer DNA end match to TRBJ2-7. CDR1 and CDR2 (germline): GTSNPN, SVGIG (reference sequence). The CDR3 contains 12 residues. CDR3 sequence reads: CASLAGSYEQYF. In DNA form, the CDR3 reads TGTGCCTCCCTAGCAGGATCCTACGAGCAGTACTTC.

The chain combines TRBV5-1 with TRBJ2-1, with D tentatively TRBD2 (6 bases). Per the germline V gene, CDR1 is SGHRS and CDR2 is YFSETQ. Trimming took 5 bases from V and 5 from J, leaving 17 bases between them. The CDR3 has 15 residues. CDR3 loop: CASRGGLSADNEQFF. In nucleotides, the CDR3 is TGCGCCAGCAGGGGGGGACTCTCGGCCGACAATGAGCAGTTCTTC.

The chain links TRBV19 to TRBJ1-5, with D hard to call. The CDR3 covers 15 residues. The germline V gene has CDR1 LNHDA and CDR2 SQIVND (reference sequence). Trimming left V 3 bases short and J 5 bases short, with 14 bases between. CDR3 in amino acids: CASSINSLRDQPQHF. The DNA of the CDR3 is TGTGCCAGTAGTATTAATAGTCTGAGGGATCAGCCCCAGCATTTT.

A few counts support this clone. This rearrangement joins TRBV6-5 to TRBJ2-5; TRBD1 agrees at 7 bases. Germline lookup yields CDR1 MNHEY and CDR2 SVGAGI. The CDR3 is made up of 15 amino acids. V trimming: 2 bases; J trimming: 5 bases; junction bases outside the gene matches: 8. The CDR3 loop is CASSYHDRVGETQYF. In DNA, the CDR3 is TGTGCCAGCAGTTACCACGACAGGGTTGGGGAGACCCAGTACTTC.

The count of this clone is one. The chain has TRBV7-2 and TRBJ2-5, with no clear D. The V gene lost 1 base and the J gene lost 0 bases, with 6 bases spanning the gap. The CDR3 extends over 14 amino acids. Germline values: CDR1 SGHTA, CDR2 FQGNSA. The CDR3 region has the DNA TGTGCCAGCAGCTTAGATCGGTACCAAGAGACCCAGTACTTC. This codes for CASSLDRYQETQYF.

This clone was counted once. DNA for the CDR3: TGCGCCAGCAGTAGACAGGGATCCGGATTAAATTCACCCCTCCACTTT. Protein: CASSRQGSGLNSPLHF. The chain is built from TRBV5-1 and TRBJ1-6, with 7 nucleotides matching TRBD1. CDR3 length: 16 residues. Losses at the gene ends were 5 bases for V and 7 bases for J; bases not matched to a gene: 12. Germline CDR1 reads SGHRS; CDR2 reads YFSETQ.

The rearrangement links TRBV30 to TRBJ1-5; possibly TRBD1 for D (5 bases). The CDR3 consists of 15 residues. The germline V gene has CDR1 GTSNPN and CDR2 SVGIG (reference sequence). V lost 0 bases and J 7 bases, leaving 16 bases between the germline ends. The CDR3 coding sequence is TGTGCCTGGAGTGTATTAGGAGGGACTGGCCAGCCCCAGCATTTT. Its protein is CAWSVLGGTGQPQHF.

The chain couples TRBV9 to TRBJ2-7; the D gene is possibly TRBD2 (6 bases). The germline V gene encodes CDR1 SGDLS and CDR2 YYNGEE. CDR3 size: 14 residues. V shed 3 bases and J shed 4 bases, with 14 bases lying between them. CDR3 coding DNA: TGTGCCAGCAGCGCCGGGACTGTAGAATACGAGCAGTACTTC. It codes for CASSAGTVEYEQYF.

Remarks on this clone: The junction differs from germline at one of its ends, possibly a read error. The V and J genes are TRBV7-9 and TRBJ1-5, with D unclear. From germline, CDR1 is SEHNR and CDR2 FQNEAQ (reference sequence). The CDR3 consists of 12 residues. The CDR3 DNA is TGTTCCAGCAGCTTCCAGATGGAGCCCCAGCATTTT. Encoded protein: CSSSFQMEPQHF.

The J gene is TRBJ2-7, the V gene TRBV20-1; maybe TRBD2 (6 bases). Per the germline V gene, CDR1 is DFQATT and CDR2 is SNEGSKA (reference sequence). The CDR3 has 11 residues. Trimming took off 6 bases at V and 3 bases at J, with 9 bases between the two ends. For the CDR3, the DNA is TGCAGTGCAGGAGGGGTCTACGAGCAGTACTTC. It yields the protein CSAGGVYEQYF.

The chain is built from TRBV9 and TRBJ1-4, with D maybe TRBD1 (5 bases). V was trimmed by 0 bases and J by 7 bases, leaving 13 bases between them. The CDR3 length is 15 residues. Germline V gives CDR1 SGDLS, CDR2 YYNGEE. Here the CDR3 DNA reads TGTGCCAGCAGCGTAGAAGGTAGTGGGGCTGAAAAACTGTTTTTT. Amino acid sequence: CASSVEGSGAEKLFF.

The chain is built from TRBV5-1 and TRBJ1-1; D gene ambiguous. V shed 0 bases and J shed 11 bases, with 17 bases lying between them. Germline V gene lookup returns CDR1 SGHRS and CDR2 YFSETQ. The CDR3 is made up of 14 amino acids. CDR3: CASSLAAVREGAFF. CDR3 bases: TGCGCCAGCAGCTTGGCCGCGGTACGGGAAGGCGCTTTCTTT.

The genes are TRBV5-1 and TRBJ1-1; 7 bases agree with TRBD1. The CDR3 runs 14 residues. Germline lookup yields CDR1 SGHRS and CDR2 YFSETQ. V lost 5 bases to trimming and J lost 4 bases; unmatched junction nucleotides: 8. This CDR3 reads CASSSSQGGTEAFF. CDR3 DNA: TGCGCCAGCAGTTCCTCCCAGGGGGGCACTGAAGCTTTCTTT.

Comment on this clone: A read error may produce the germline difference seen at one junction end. CDR3 region: CASSSYSGGAEETQYF. As DNA, the CDR3 is TGTGCTAGCAGCTCGTATAGCGGGGGGGCTGAGGAGACCCAGTACTTC. The chain combines TRBV7-7 with TRBJ2-5; 11 nucleotides line up with TRBD2. Germline lookup yields CDR1 SSHAT and CDR2 FNYEAQ (reference sequence). The CDR3 consists of 16 residues.

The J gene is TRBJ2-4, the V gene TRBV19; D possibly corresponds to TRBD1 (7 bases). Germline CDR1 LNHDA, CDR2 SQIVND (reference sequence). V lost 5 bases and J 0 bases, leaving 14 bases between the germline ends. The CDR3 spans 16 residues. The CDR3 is CASSPGDRLAKNIQYF. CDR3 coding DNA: TGTGCCAGTAGTCCGGGGGACAGACTAGCCAAAAACATTCAGTACTTC.